A selection of T cell receptor beta chains follows, all from one sample in a study of blood T cell repertoires in COVID-19. Repertoires were generated with immunoSEQ multiplex PCR, while TCRdb's copy carries only in-frame clones and drops some. The table has about 300,000 clones, about 81% seen once. Sequencing input: peripheral blood. These receptors were obtained from a human donor with COVID-19, enrolled during active disease. The donor label of this sample is uncertain. Both conserved end residues are part of each CDR3. D genes are given only for firm matches. Clone size is shown for a subset of rows, as once, few, many or a class of expanded clone.

NA	TRBV28	15	TRBD1	TRBJ1-2	CASSGTGGTNYGYTF	TGTGCCAGCAGTGGTACAGGGGGCACTAACTATGGCTACACCTTC
NA	TRBV5-4	13	NA	TRBJ2-7	CASSTDRSYEQYF	TGTGCCAGCAGCACCGACCGGAGCTACGAGCAGTACTTC
NA	TRBV5-1	16	TRBD2	TRBJ2-1	CASSLTSGVSYNEQFF	TGCGCCAGCAGCTTGACTAGCGGGGTCTCCTACAATGAGCAGTTCTTC
NA	TRBV2	13	NA	TRBJ1-5	CASAIGGNQPQHF	TGTGCCAGTGCTATCGGGGGAAATCAGCCCCAGCATTTT
NA	TRBV6-2/TRBV6-3	14	NA	TRBJ1-5	CASSYTYSNQPQHF	TGTGCCAGCAGTTACACCTATAGCAATCAGCCCCAGCATTTT
once	TRBV6-2/TRBV6-3	15	NA	TRBJ1-2	CASSYSGFSSYGYTF	TGTGCCAGCAGTTACTCCGGGTTTTCCAGCTATGGCTACACCTTC
NA	TRBV6-5	14	NA	TRBJ2-2	CASSLTMDTGELFF	TGTGCCAGCAGTTTAACAATGGACACCGGGGAGCTGTTTTTT
once	TRBV4-1	14	NA	TRBJ1-2	CASSTGTRNYGYTF	TGCGCCAGCAGCACCGGGACAAGGAACTATGGCTACACCTTC
NA	TRBV4-3	16	NA	TRBJ1-4	CASSQGGGLTNEKLFF	TGCGCCAGCAGCCAAGGCGGGGGCTTAACTAATGAAAAACTGTTTTTT
NA	TRBV3-1/TRBV3-2	15	TRBD2	TRBJ2-3	CASSLGLAGRPTQYF	TGTGCCAGCAGCCTAGGACTAGCGGGCAGACCTACGCAGTATTTT
NA	TRBV2	16	NA	TRBJ1-5	CASRGGGPTPNQPQHF	TGTGCCAGCAGAGGGGGGGGCCCGACCCCTAATCAGCCCCAGCATTTT
NA	TRBV10-3	13	NA	TRBJ1-5	CAISDFPGQPQHF	TGTGCCATCAGTGATTTTCCGGGTCAGCCCCAGCATTTT
NA	TRBV15	14	TRBD1	TRBJ1-1	CATSAAGGYTEAFF	TGTGCCACCAGCGCCGCAGGGGGCTACACTGAAGCTTTCTTT
NA	TRBV7-3	14	TRBD2	TRBJ2-7	CASSPSGSSYEQYF	TGTGCCAGCAGCCCGAGCGGGAGCTCCTACGAGCAGTACTTC
NA	TRBV6-2/TRBV6-3	14	NA	TRBJ1-5	CASSPTTGNQPQHF	TGTGCCAGCAGTCCCACGACAGGCAATCAGCCCCAGCATTTT
NA	TRBV27	17	TRBD2	TRBJ2-2	CASSFRTSGRFGGELFF	TGTGCCAGCAGTTTCCGGACTAGCGGGAGATTTGGCGGGGAGCTGTTTTTT
NA	TRBV19	15	NA	TRBJ1-1	CASSGRDSETTEAFF	TGTGCCAGTAGTGGACGAGACAGCGAAACGACTGAAGCTTTCTTT
NA	TRBV19	15	TRBD1	TRBJ2-7	CASSTGSGQGVEQYF	TGTGCCAGTAGTACAGGCTCGGGACAGGGGGTCGAGCAGTACTTC
NA	TRBV3-1/TRBV3-2	19	NA	TRBJ1-3	CASSQGGSAWQITGNTIYF	TGTGCCAGCAGCCAAGGAGGTTCAGCTTGGCAGATCACTGGAAACACCATATATTTT
NA	TRBV28	16	TRBD1	TRBJ1-5	CASSLSIGGRNQPQHF	TGTGCCAGCAGTTTATCAATAGGGGGCCGCAATCAGCCCCAGCATTTT
NA	TRBV3-1/TRBV3-2	15	NA	TRBJ2-3	CASSQGYRAWDTQYF	TGTGCCAGCAGCCAAGGTTACAGGGCTTGGGATACGCAGTATTTT
NA	TRBV3-1/TRBV3-2	15	NA	TRBJ2-7	CASSPGPVAWYEQYF	TGTGCCAGCAGCCCAGGCCCCGTAGCGTGGTACGAGCAGTACTTC
NA	TRBV28	12	TRBD1	TRBJ1-2	CATDQGQGVYTF	TGTGCCACCGACCAAGGACAGGGGGTATACACCTTC
once	TRBV28	14	NA	TRBJ1-3	CASSEGVPKDTIYF	TGTGCCAGCAGTGAGGGCGTCCCGAAAGACACCATATATTTT
NA	TRBV5-1	15	TRBD2	TRBJ2-3	CASSFNSGSTDTQYF	TGCGCCAGCAGCTTCAATAGCGGGAGCACAGATACGCAGTATTTT
NA	TRBV6-6	16	NA	TRBJ2-2	CASSSSVTGFAGELFF	TGTGCCAGCAGTTCCTCCGTGACAGGTTTCGCCGGGGAGCTGTTTTTT
NA	TRBV6-5	13	NA	TRBJ1-2	CASSQGRNYGYTF	TGTGCCAGCAGCCAGGGTAGGAACTATGGCTACACCTTC
few	TRBV3-1/TRBV3-2	14	NA	TRBJ1-1	CASSQDRVRTEAFF	TGTGCCAGCAGCCAAGACAGGGTACGCACTGAAGCTTTCTTT
NA	TRBV7-9	16	TRBD2	TRBJ2-1	CASSLLLAGDFNEQFF	TGTGCCAGCAGCTTATTACTAGCGGGAGATTTTAATGAGCAGTTCTTC
NA	TRBV30	16	TRBD1	TRBJ2-7	CAWSGDRGPILYEQYF	TGTGCCTGGAGTGGGGACAGGGGCCCGATCCTCTACGAGCAGTACTTC
NA	TRBV18	16	NA	TRBJ1-2	CASSPNGGSGSDGYTF	TGTGCCAGCTCACCAAATGGGGGCTCGGGATCGGATGGCTACACCTTC
many	TRBV3-1/TRBV3-2	14	TRBD1	TRBJ1-2	CASSMGQVVYGYTF	TGTGCCAGCAGCATGGGACAGGTAGTCTATGGCTACACCTTC
few	TRBV18	13	NA	TRBJ1-5	CASSRRGNQPQHF	TGTGCCAGCTCACGGAGGGGAAATCAGCCCCAGCATTTT
NA	TRBV11-2	16	TRBD2	TRBJ2-3	CASSALAGGRTDTQYF	TGTGCCAGCAGCGCTCTAGCGGGAGGGCGCACAGATACGCAGTATTTT
once	TRBV5-6	14	TRBD1	TRBJ2-7	CASRFGTEDYEQYF	TGTGCCAGCAGGTTTGGGACAGAGGATTACGAGCAGTACTTC
NA	TRBV12-3/TRBV12-4	13	TRBD2	TRBJ2-7	CASSWGGAYEQYF	TGTGCCAGCAGTTGGGGGGGAGCCTACGAGCAGTACTTC
NA	TRBV28	16	NA	TRBJ2-7	CASSSPGTPSSYEQYF	TGTGCCAGCAGTTCCCCCGGGACTCCGAGCTCCTACGAGCAGTACTTC
NA	TRBV27	15	NA	TRBJ1-4	CASREPGHLNEKLFF	TGTGCCAGCAGGGAACCGGGACACCTTAATGAAAAACTGTTTTTT
once	TRBV7-9	15	NA	TRBJ2-7	CASSLDLGGLDEQYF	TGTGCCAGCAGCTTAGATCTCGGGGGTTTGGACGAGCAGTACTTC
NA	TRBV2	15	NA	TRBJ1-5	CASGEEQSYNQPQHF	TGTGCCAGCGGGGAGGAACAGTCCTACAATCAGCCCCAGCATTTT
NA	TRBV6-2/TRBV6-3	15	NA	TRBJ1-4	CASSYSQITNEKLFF	TGTGCCAGCAGTTACTCTCAGATTACTAATGAAAAACTGTTTTTT
NA	TRBV5-1	13	NA	TRBJ1-6	CASSLGSGEELHF	TGCGCCAGCAGCTTGGGTTCTGGGGAGGAACTCCACTTT
NA	TRBV28	15	TRBD1	TRBJ2-7	CASRDFEGASYEQYF	TGTGCCAGCAGGGACTTCGAGGGGGCTAGCTACGAGCAGTACTTC
NA	TRBV28	16	NA	TRBJ2-1	CASSFRGTPSYNEQFF	TGTGCCAGCAGTTTCCGGGGGACCCCCTCCTACAATGAGCAGTTCTTC
NA	TRBV7-2	15	TRBD1	TRBJ2-2	CASSQTRQGTGELFF	TGTGCCAGCAGCCAAACCCGACAGGGGACCGGGGAGCTGTTTTTT
NA	TRBV18	16	TRBD1	TRBJ1-4	CASSHISGQQNEKLFF	TGTGCCAGCTCGCACATTTCGGGACAGCAGAATGAAAAACTGTTTTTT
few	TRBV19	15	TRBD1	TRBJ1-6	CASSAGQETNSPLHF	TGTGCCAGTAGCGCGGGACAGGAGACGAATTCACCCCTCCACTTT
NA	TRBV29-1	12	NA	TRBJ1-4	CSAGASTEKLFF	TGCAGCGCAGGGGCTTCGACTGAAAAACTGTTTTTT
NA	TRBV11-3	13	TRBD1	TRBJ1-1	CASSAQGDTEAFF	TGTGCCAGCAGCGCCCAGGGGGACACTGAAGCTTTCTTT
NA	TRBV28	17	TRBD1	TRBJ1-3	CASSPPDRTNSGNTIYF	TGTGCCAGCAGCCCACCGGACAGGACCAACTCTGGAAACACCATATATTTT
few	TRBV5-1	14	NA	TRBJ1-2	CASSLDGQPYGYTF	TGCGCCAGCAGCTTGGATGGACAGCCCTATGGCTACACCTTC
NA	TRBV2	13	NA	TRBJ1-2	CASSDRRGDGYTF	TGTGCCAGCAGTGATCGGCGGGGGGATGGCTACACCTTC
NA	TRBV19	14	NA	TRBJ1-4	CASFNGQGGEKLFF	TGTGCCAGTTTTAATGGACAAGGAGGGGAAAAACTGTTTTTT
NA	TRBV4-1	17	TRBD2	TRBJ2-5	CASSKGTSGAYQETQYF	TGCGCCAGCAGCAAAGGGACTAGCGGGGCGTACCAAGAGACCCAGTACTTC
NA	TRBV4-1	16	TRBD1	TRBJ1-1	CASSDRDRDSDTEAFF	TGCGCCAGCAGCGACCGGGACAGGGACTCTGACACTGAAGCTTTCTTT
NA	TRBV4-3	16	TRBD1	TRBJ2-1	CASSQGTATLNNEQFF	TGCGCCAGCAGCCAGGGGACAGCAACCCTTAACAATGAGCAGTTCTTC
NA	TRBV19	14	NA	TRBJ2-7	CASSPPGLAYEQYF	TGTGCCAGTAGTCCTCCGGGATTGGCCTACGAGCAGTACTTC